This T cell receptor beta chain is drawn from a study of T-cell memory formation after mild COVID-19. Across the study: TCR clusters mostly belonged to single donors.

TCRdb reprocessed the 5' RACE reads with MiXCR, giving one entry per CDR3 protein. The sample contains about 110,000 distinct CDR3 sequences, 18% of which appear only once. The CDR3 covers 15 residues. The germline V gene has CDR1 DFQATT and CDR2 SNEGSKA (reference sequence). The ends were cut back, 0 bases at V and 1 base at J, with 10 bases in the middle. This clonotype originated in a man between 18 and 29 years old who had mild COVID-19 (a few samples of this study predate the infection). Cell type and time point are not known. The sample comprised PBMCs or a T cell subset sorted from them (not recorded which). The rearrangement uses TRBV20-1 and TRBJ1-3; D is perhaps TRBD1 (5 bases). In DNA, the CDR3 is TGCAGTGCTAGAGATCCTCAGGGATCTGGAAACACCATATATTTT. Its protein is CSARDPQGSGNTIYF.